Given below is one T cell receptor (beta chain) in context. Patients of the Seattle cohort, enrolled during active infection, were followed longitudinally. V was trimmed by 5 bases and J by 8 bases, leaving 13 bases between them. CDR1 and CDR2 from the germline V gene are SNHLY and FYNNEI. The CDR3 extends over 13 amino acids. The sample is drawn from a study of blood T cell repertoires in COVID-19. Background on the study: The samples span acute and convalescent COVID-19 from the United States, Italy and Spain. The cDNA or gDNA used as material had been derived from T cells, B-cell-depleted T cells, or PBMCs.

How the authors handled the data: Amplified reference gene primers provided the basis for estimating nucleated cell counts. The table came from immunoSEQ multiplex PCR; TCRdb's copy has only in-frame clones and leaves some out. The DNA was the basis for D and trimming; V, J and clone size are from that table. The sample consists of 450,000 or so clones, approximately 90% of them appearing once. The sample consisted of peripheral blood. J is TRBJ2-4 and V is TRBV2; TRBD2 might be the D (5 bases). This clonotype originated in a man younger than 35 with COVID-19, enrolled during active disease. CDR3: CASSLGGKDIQYF. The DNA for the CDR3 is TGTGCCAGCAGTCTAGGAGGAAAGGACATTCAGTACTTC.